A single sample is the source of the 10 T cell receptor beta chains below, sequenced in a study of human T cells and chemical hapten exposure. Time point: pre-sensitization, week 0. This sample's treatment: therapeutic diphenylcyclopropenone sensitization with weekly scalp DPC. Each CDR3 protein is one row after TCRdb ran MiXCR on the RACE reads. The sample lists under 400,000 distinct CDR3 sequences, 4% to 6% occurring once. The material was whole blood, obtained in connection with sensitization to the hapten diphenylcyclopropenone (DPC). The source of these receptors is a woman in her fifties or sixties with alopecia areata. Some clones in this sample may be carry-over from other donors' samples.

This clonotype appeared many times. V is TRBV25-1 and J is TRBJ2-7; tentatively, D is TRBD2 (6 bases). The CDR3 length is 14 residues. Between the trimmed V and J ends, which lost 3 bases and 5 bases, there was a span of 14 bases. The germline V gene has CDR1 MGHDK and CDR2 SYGVNS. CDR3 DNA: TGTGCCAGCAGTGACGGAGGGGCCGGGGACGAGCAGTACTTC. Its protein product is CASSDGGAGDEQYF.

The V gene is TRBV12-5, the J gene TRBJ2-2; D ambiguous. The V end was cut by 6 bases, the J end by 1 base, with 3 bases between. CDR1 is LGHNT and CDR2 is FRNRAP in the germline V gene. The CDR3 runs 12 residues. The CDR3 protein is CASGKNTGELFF. The CDR3 nucleotides are TGTGCTAGTGGCAAGAACACCGGGGAGCTGTTTTTT.

This clonotype occurred many times. This sequence joins TRBV11-2 and TRBJ2-7, with 13 bases matching TRBD2. Germline CDR1 and CDR2: SGHAT and FQNNGV. Losses at the gene ends were 3 bases for V and 12 bases for J; bases not matched to a gene: 5. This CDR3 comprises 13 residues. The CDR3 DNA is TGTGCCAGCAGCTTCGGACTAGCGGGAGTTACGTACTTC. Translating gives CASSFGLAGVTYF.

This clonotype was recorded many times. The chain has TRBV7-6 and TRBJ2-7; 11 nucleotides agree with TRBD2. V shed 5 bases and J 1 base; nucleotides not matched to a gene: 7. Germline V gives CDR1 SGHVS, CDR2 FNYEAQ. There are 16 residues in the CDR3. The CDR3 DNA sequence: TGTGCCAGCAGCCCTACCGGGACTAGCGGTTCCTACGAGCAGTACTTC. Translated, it gives CASSPTGTSGSYEQYF. The full variable domain, rest sourced from reference TRBV7-6 and TRBJ2-7, is GAGVSQSPRYKVTKRGQDVALRCDPISGHVSLYWYRQALGQGPEFLTYFNYEAQQDKSGLPNDRFSAERPEGSISTLTIQRTEQRDSAMYRCASSPTGTSGSYEQYFGPGTRLTVT.

This chain links TRBV20-1 with TRBJ1-1; D gene unclear. Looked up from germline, CDR1 is DFQATT and CDR2 is SNEGSKA (reference sequence). The CDR3 totals 13 residues. The ends were cut back, 0 bases at V and 4 bases at J, with 9 bases in the middle. The CDR3 loop reads CSARDWYGTEAFF. DNA for the CDR3: TGCAGTGCTAGAGATTGGTACGGCACTGAAGCTTTCTTT.

The table lists this clonotype with many counts. V and J are TRBV5-5 and TRBJ1-2, with 8 positions matching TRBD1. CDR3 size: 16 residues. Per germline, CDR1 SGHKS and CDR2 YYEKEE (reference sequence). V was pared by 6 bases and J by 3 bases, with 13 bases of the junction left unmatched. DNA for the CDR3: TGTGCCAGCAAGGTCAGCGGGGGACAGGCGGACTATGGCTACACCTTC. It encodes CASKVSGGQADYGYTF.

This clonotype has a count of ten or more. This chain joins TRBV4-3 and TRBJ2-7; D call uncertain. Trimming shortened V by 0 bases and J by 2 bases, and 11 bases separated the two germline ends. The CDR3 is made up of 15 amino acids. CDR1 is LGHNA, CDR2 YSLEER, per germline. The DNA for the CDR3 is TGCGCCAGCAGCCAAGAAAGGGCCACGGCCTACGAGCAGTACTTC. Amino acid sequence: CASSQERATAYEQYF.

The sample holds many counts of this clonotype. CDR3 coding DNA: TGCAGCGTTGGGAAGATCGGAGGCCCCGGGGAGCTGTTTTTT. Amino acids: CSVGKIGGPGELFF. J is TRBJ2-2 and V is TRBV29-1; TRBD2 might be the D (5 bases). The germline V gene encodes CDR1 SQVTM and CDR2 ANQGSEA. The CDR3 has 14 amino acids. V was trimmed by 4 bases and J by 6 bases, leaving 15 bases between them.

The V gene is TRBV20-1, the J gene TRBJ2-5; the match to TRBD1 covers 10 bases. CDR3 length: 12 amino acids. V dropped 7 bases and J dropped 7; count of bases not matched to a gene: 6. CDR1 and CDR2 (germline): DFQATT, SNEGSKA (reference sequence). CDR3 DNA: TGCAGTGGCAGACAGGGGGCAGCGACCCAGTACTTC. Encoded protein: CSGRQGAATQYF.

The chain recombines TRBV20-1 with TRBJ1-2; unclear D gene. Trimming removed 0 bases at V and 6 bases at J, with 26 bases between. The germline V gene has CDR1 DFQATT and CDR2 SNEGSKA (reference sequence). CDR3 size: 18 residues. In DNA form, the CDR3 reads TGCAGTGCTAGAGACTCTTCTCCTACAGAGATCGGGCGGCATGGCTACACCTTC. As protein: CSARDSSPTEIGRHGYTF.